A selection of T cell receptor beta chains follows, all from one sample in a study of control samples from healthy donors and cancer patients. TCRdb's table, derived via immunoSEQ multiplex PCR, lists solely in-frame clones and lacks some. The sample consists of roughly 92,000 clones, 86% of them appearing once. Sequenced input: blood. The receptors derive from a woman between 45 and 65 years old in good health. Each CDR3 is given with its conserved first and last residue. Each record gives: clone size, J gene, D gene, V gene, CDR3 DNA, CDR3 protein. D genes are given only for firm matches. The size of a clone is reported for some rows only, either as once, few or many, or as a class for expanded clones.

size: NA; J: TRBJ2-1; D: NA; V: TRBV7-6; DNA: TGTGCCAGCAGCTTTAGGATTGGAGGCTACAATGAGCAGTTCTTC; CDR3: CASSFRIGGYNEQFF
size: NA; J: TRBJ2-1; D: NA; V: TRBV7-8; DNA: TGTGCCAGCAGCCCCCACGATGAGCAGTTCTTC; CDR3: CASSPHDEQFF
size: NA; J: TRBJ2-3; D: TRBD2; V: TRBV19; DNA: TGTGCCAGTAGTACCGGGGGGGGGACCCCGACGGCTACGCAGTATTTT; CDR3: CASSTGGGTPTATQYF
size: NA; J: TRBJ2-7; D: NA; V: TRBV5-6; DNA: TGTGCCAGCAGCGTGGGCTACGAGCAGTACTTC; CDR3: CASSVGYEQYF
size: NA; J: TRBJ2-7; D: TRBD1; V: TRBV3-1/TRBV3-2; DNA: TGTGCCAGCAGCCAAGATTTGGTAGGACAGGGGAGCTCCTACGAGCAGTACTTC; CDR3: CASSQDLVGQGSSYEQYF
size: once; J: TRBJ2-1; D: TRBD2; V: TRBV11-3; DNA: TGTGCCAGCAGCTTAGGGCTAGCGGGATCCTACAATGAGCAGTTCTTC; CDR3: CASSLGLAGSYNEQFF
size: NA; J: TRBJ2-3; D: TRBD1; V: TRBV2; DNA: TGTGCCAGCATTCTCGGACAGGGAGTTGCAGATACGCAGTATTTT; CDR3: CASILGQGVADTQYF
size: NA; J: TRBJ2-3; D: TRBD2; V: TRBV9; DNA: TGTGCCAGCAGCCCGAGGGGACTAGCGGGAACCACAGATACGCAGTATTTT; CDR3: CASSPRGLAGTTDTQYF
size: NA; J: TRBJ2-3; D: NA; V: TRBV20-1; DNA: TGCAGTGCCACCTACACAGATACGCAGTATTTT; CDR3: CSATYTDTQYF
size: NA; J: TRBJ2-1; D: NA; V: TRBV19; DNA: TGTGCCAGTAGTATTACCGGGGCGTACTCCAATGAGCAGTTCTTC; CDR3: CASSITGAYSNEQFF
size: NA; J: TRBJ1-6; D: NA; V: TRBV11-3; DNA: TGTGCCAGCAGCTTAGTATCTAGTGGGAATTCACCCCTCCACTTT; CDR3: CASSLVSSGNSPLHF
size: NA; J: TRBJ2-1; D: TRBD2; V: TRBV6-5; DNA: TGTGCCTCCATCCGCGGACTAGCGTACGATGAGCAGTTCTTC; CDR3: CASIRGLAYDEQFF
size: NA; J: TRBJ2-5; D: TRBD2; V: TRBV3-1/TRBV3-2; DNA: TGTGCCAGCAGCCCGAGGACTAGCGGGCGGATAAACCTGTACTTC; CDR3: CASSPRTSGRINLYF
size: once; J: TRBJ2-1; D: TRBD2; V: TRBV7-3; DNA: TGTGCCAGCAGCTTATCAGCGGGAGATGGCAATGAGCAGTTCTTC; CDR3: CASSLSAGDGNEQFF
size: NA; J: TRBJ1-4; D: NA; V: TRBV19; DNA: TGTGCCAGTAGTATAGCAACTAATGAAAAACTGTTTTTT; CDR3: CASSIATNEKLFF
size: NA; J: TRBJ1-2; D: TRBD1; V: TRBV5-1; DNA: TGCGCCAGCAGCTGGATGACAGGGGAAGGCGGCTACACCTTC; CDR3: CASSWMTGEGGYTF
size: NA; J: TRBJ2-5; D: TRBD2; V: TRBV5-5; DNA: TGTGCCAGCAGCGACACACCGGGACTAGCGGAAGAGACCCAGTACTTC; CDR3: CASSDTPGLAEETQYF
size: once; J: TRBJ2-7; D: TRBD2; V: TRBV11-3; DNA: TGTGCCAGCAGCTTACTAGGCGGGAGGGACTACGAGCAGTACTTC; CDR3: CASSLLGGRDYEQYF
size: NA; J: TRBJ2-1; D: NA; V: TRBV15; DNA: TGTGCCACCAGCAGGGCTATATTACGGGAGCAGTTCTTC; CDR3: CATSRAILREQFF
size: NA; J: TRBJ2-2; D: TRBD2; V: TRBV5-6; DNA: TGTGCCAGCAGCTTTTTGAGCGGGGGGATGACCGGGGAGCTGTTTTTT; CDR3: CASSFLSGGMTGELFF
size: NA; J: TRBJ2-5; D: TRBD2; V: TRBV11-2; DNA: TGTGCCAGCAGCGCCCGGGGACTAGCGGGAGTACGGGAGACCCAGTACTTC; CDR3: CASSARGLAGVRETQYF
size: NA; J: TRBJ2-6; D: TRBD1; V: TRBV7-8; DNA: TGTGCCAGCAGCTTACGAGTCCGGGACAGGACTGGGGCCAACGTCCTGACTTTC; CDR3: CASSLRVRDRTGANVLTF
size: NA; J: TRBJ1-6; D: NA; V: TRBV7-2; DNA: TGTGCCAGCAGCTTAACCCGTGGGTTTGGGCACTCACCCCTCCACTTT; CDR3: CASSLTRGFGHSPLHF
size: NA; J: TRBJ1-2; D: NA; V: TRBV3-1/TRBV3-2; DNA: TGTGCCAGCAGCCAATGGTACAGGGACTATGGCTACACCTTC; CDR3: CASSQWYRDYGYTF
size: NA; J: TRBJ1-2; D: NA; V: TRBV4-1; DNA: TGCGCCAGCAGCCAAGTAGCGCTGCTAGCTAACTATGGCTACACCTTC; CDR3: CASSQVALLANYGYTF
size: NA; J: TRBJ2-7; D: TRBD1; V: TRBV6-5; DNA: TGTGCCAGCAATGCTGGGACAGGGGTGGACGAGCAGTACTTC; CDR3: CASNAGTGVDEQYF
size: NA; J: TRBJ1-1; D: NA; V: TRBV6-2/TRBV6-3; DNA: TGTGCCAGCAGTTTGGACGGGAACACTGAAGCTTTCTTT; CDR3: CASSLDGNTEAFF
size: NA; J: TRBJ2-5; D: NA; V: TRBV5-6; DNA: TGTGCCAGCAGCAGACCCGGGGCAGAGACCCAGTACTTC; CDR3: CASSRPGAETQYF
size: NA; J: TRBJ1-1; D: TRBD1; V: TRBV5-1; DNA: TGCGCCAGCAGCCCAGGGGGACAGGTCACTGAAGCTTTCTTT; CDR3: CASSPGGQVTEAFF
size: NA; J: TRBJ1-1; D: NA; V: TRBV7-2; DNA: TGTGCCAGCAGCTTAGGACGGGGATCGGTTGAAGCTTTCTTT; CDR3: CASSLGRGSVEAFF
size: few; J: TRBJ1-6; D: NA; V: TRBV6-6; DNA: TGTGCCAGCACTCGGGACCCAGAGGTGTCACCCCTCCACTTT; CDR3: CASTRDPEVSPLHF
size: NA; J: TRBJ2-1; D: NA; V: TRBV28; DNA: TGTGCCAGCAGCCCCGGGTGGCGGCGGTCCTACAATGAGCAGTTCTTC; CDR3: CASSPGWRRSYNEQFF
size: NA; J: TRBJ2-5; D: TRBD2; V: TRBV2; DNA: TGTGCCAGCACCCTATCACTAGCGGGGGTAGGAGAGACCCAGTACTTC; CDR3: CASTLSLAGVGETQYF
size: NA; J: TRBJ1-3; D: NA; V: TRBV9; DNA: TGTGCCAGCAGCGTAAATGCAGGGAGCTCTGGAAACACCATATATTTT; CDR3: CASSVNAGSSGNTIYF
size: NA; J: TRBJ2-3; D: NA; V: TRBV2; DNA: TGTGCCAGCAGTGAACTGGAGATCCATAGCACAGATACGCAGTATTTT; CDR3: CASSELEIHSTDTQYF
size: NA; J: TRBJ2-6; D: NA; V: TRBV12-5; DNA: TGTGCTAGTGGTTTGAGTAACGGGGCCAACGTCCTGACTTTC; CDR3: CASGLSNGANVLTF
size: NA; J: TRBJ1-1; D: NA; V: TRBV6-6; DNA: TGTGCCAGCAGTTACGGCACTGGACGGCCTAACACTGAAGCTTTCTTT; CDR3: CASSYGTGRPNTEAFF
size: NA; J: TRBJ1-2; D: TRBD1; V: TRBV4-1; DNA: TGCGCCAGCAGCCCGGGACAGCTCTCTAACTATGGCTACACCTTC; CDR3: CASSPGQLSNYGYTF
size: NA; J: TRBJ1-3; D: NA; V: TRBV5-5; DNA: TGTGCCAGCAGCTCCGACGGTGTCTCTGGAAACACCATATATTTT; CDR3: CASSSDGVSGNTIYF